A single sample gave rise to the 27 T cell receptor beta chains below, sequenced in a study of beta chain features in type 1 diabetes. cDNA synthesis used the whole RNA isolate, giving expressed TCRB sequences. Here immunoSEQ multiplex PCR was the method, and the copy in TCRdb shows in-frame clones only, minus some. The table lists hundreds of thousands of clones, less than 10% of them singletons, with less than 0.45% in the top ten. Sequenced sample: central memory CD4+ T cells from blood. These receptors originate from a woman under 30 in good health.

The CDR3 DNA sequence: TGTGCCAGCAGCCGTGGCGGGAGAGAGCAGTTCTTC. It encodes CASSRGGREQFF. The V and J genes are TRBV7-2 and TRBJ2-1, with 7 bases lining up with TRBD2. This CDR3 has 12 residues. V shed 5 bases and J 10 bases; nucleotides not matched to a gene: 5. CDR1 is SGHTA and CDR2 is FQGNSA in the germline V gene.

The chain couples TRBV7-2 to TRBJ1-4; D gene ambiguous. V shed 6 bases and J shed 4 bases, with 15 bases lying between them. The CDR3 totals 15 residues. The germline V gene encodes CDR1 SGHTA and CDR2 FQGNSA. Here the CDR3 reads CASSNKFENNEKLFF. CDR3 nucleotide sequence: TGTGCCAGCAGTAACAAATTCGAAAATAATGAAAAACTGTTTTTT.

There are a few counts of this clone. The V call is TRBV25-1, the J call TRBJ2-1; D may match TRBD1 or TRBD2 (5 bases each). The V end was cut by 1 base, the J end by 10 bases, with 17 bases between. This CDR3 is built from 15 residues. From germline, CDR1 is MGHDK and CDR2 SYGVNS. The CDR3 bases are TGTGCCAGCAGTGAATGGTCCGGGACCCGTGAAGAGCAGTTCTTC. Translation: CASSEWSGTREEQFF.

This clone was counted between two and nine times. V gene TRBV5-1 combines with J gene TRBJ2-7; D is possibly TRBD2 (5 bases). Trimming pared 5 bases from V and 7 bases from J, leaving 16 bases between. The CDR3 is 13 amino acids. Germline V gene sequence: CDR1 SGHRS, CDR2 YFSETQ. In DNA, the CDR3 is TGCGCCAGCAGGTCGGAGTCAACGGGAGAGCAGTACTTC. Its protein product is CASRSESTGEQYF.

This clone was picked up many times. This chain uses TRBV7-2 with TRBJ1-1, with D uncertain. V was shortened by 1 base and J by 2 bases, with 8 bases between the two germline ends. The CDR3 is 14 residues long. Germline V gene data show CDR1 as SGHTA and CDR2 as FQGNSA. The CDR3 bases are TGTGCCAGCAGCTTAGTAGGGCCTAACACTGAAGCTTTCTTT. It yields the protein CASSLVGPNTEAFF.

The rearrangement joins TRBV7-9 to TRBJ1-5; D gene uncertain. The CDR3 runs to 16 residues. CDR1 is SEHNR and CDR2 is FQNEAQ in the germline V gene (reference sequence). V was trimmed by 1 base and J by 7 bases, leaving 17 bases between them. In nucleotides, the CDR3 is TGTGCCAGCAGCTTAGGCTCAGGAAAAGCCTCCCAGCCCCAGCATTTT. The encoded protein is CASSLGSGKASQPQHF.

The J gene is TRBJ1-5, the V gene TRBV5-1; possible D gene TRBD1, 6 bases. Trimming left V 0 bases short and J 7 bases short, with 17 bases between. The CDR3 sequence is 16 residues long. Per germline, CDR1 SGHRS and CDR2 YFSETQ. In DNA form, the CDR3 reads TGCGCCAGCAGCTTGGCGCCGACAGGTCCGGGGCAGCCCCAGCATTTT. This gives the protein CASSLAPTGPGQPQHF.

The chain couples TRBV19 to TRBJ2-3; a possible D gene is TRBD1 (6 bases). V lost 4 bases and J 8 bases, leaving 25 bases between the germline ends. This CDR3 region has 17 residues. The germline V gene has CDR1 LNHDA and CDR2 SQIVND (reference sequence). CDR3 nucleotides: TGTGCCAGTAGTACCCCTGGGGACACCTTAGAGTTCGGTACGCAGTATTTT. Translating it yields CASSTPGDTLEFGTQYF.

The chain is built from TRBV7-6 and TRBJ2-3, with 10 positions matching TRBD2. CDR1 and CDR2 (germline): SGHVS, FNYEAQ. The CDR3 extends over 18 amino acids. V shed 1 base, J shed 8 bases, and the junction held 15 bases outside the gene matches. As DNA, the CDR3 is TGTGCCAGCAGCTTAGAGGGGGGAAGGACTAGCGGACCTGGTACGCAGTATTTT. Translated, it gives CASSLEGGRTSGPGTQYF.

CDR3 region: CASSEEGYEQYF. The CDR3, as DNA: TGTGCCAGCAGTGAGGAGGGGTACGAGCAGTACTTC. This chain links TRBV2 with TRBJ2-7; maybe TRBD2 (6 bases). CDR3 length: 12 residues. CDR1 is SNHLY and CDR2 is FYNNEI in the germline V gene. V shed 3 bases and J shed 4 bases, with 7 bases lying between them.

This chain links TRBV7-2 with TRBJ2-5, with 10 bases matching TRBD2. The CDR3 consists of 15 residues. Germline CDR1 is SGHTA and CDR2 is FQGNSA. V shed 1 base and J 1 base; nucleotides not matched to a gene: 0. The CDR3 is CASSLGLAGQETQYF. Here the CDR3 DNA reads TGTGCCAGCAGCTTAGGACTAGCGGGCCAAGAGACCCAGTACTTC.

Only a few counts were recorded for this clone. The CDR3 protein is CSVVRQGTYEQYF. The DNA of the CDR3 is TGCAGCGTTGTAAGGCAGGGGACCTACGAGCAGTACTTC. This sequence joins TRBV29-1 and TRBJ2-7; tentative D call: TRBD1 (6 bases). Germline values: CDR1 SQVTM, CDR2 ANQGSEA. Trimming took 4 bases from V and 2 from J, leaving 12 bases between them. CDR3 length: 13 amino acids.

The J gene is TRBJ2-5, the V gene TRBV4-3; D perhaps matches TRBD2 (6 bases). This CDR3 spans 17 amino acids. Germline values: CDR1 LGHNA, CDR2 YSLEER. Trimming cost V 0 bases and J 5 bases, with 19 bases left between them. CDR3 DNA: TGCGCCAGCAGCCAAGAAATTTCCGGGGGACGTCGGGAGACCCAGTACTTC. Translated: CASSQEISGGRRETQYF.

The chain joins TRBV7-6 to TRBJ1-5; D unresolved. Germline CDR1 reads SGHVS; CDR2 reads FNYEAQ. The length of the CDR3 is 13 residues. Trimming left V 2 bases short and J 5 bases short, with 7 bases between. The CDR3, as DNA: TGTGCCAGCAGCTTACATGCGGATCAGCCCCAGCATTTT. This translates into CASSLHADQPQHF. The whole variable domain, filled in from reference TRBV7-6 and TRBJ1-5, reads GAGVSQSPRYKVTKRGQDVALRCDPISGHVSLYWYRQALGQGPEFLTYFNYEAQQDKSGLPNDRFSAERPEGSISTLTIQRTEQRDSAMYRCASSLHADQPQHFGDGTRLSIL.

This clone was counted ten times or more. This chain joins TRBV28 and TRBJ2-7; D gene ambiguous. Per the germline V gene, CDR1 is MDHEN and CDR2 is SYDVKM. Trimming left V 6 bases short and J 2 bases short, with 8 bases between. The CDR3 totals 12 residues. Here the CDR3 reads CASSPPAYEQYF. The DNA for the CDR3 is TGTGCCAGCAGCCCTCCGGCCTACGAGCAGTACTTC.

The V gene is TRBV29-1, the J gene TRBJ2-3, with a tentative D call TRBD2 (6 bases). The V and J ends lost 5 bases and 2 bases respectively, with 14 bases between them. The CDR3 has 14 residues. The V gene's germline CDR1 is SQVTM and CDR2 ANQGSEA. CDR3 nucleotide sequence: TGCAGCGTTATGCATCGGGACTTCACAGATACGCAGTATTTT. Translated: CSVMHRDFTDTQYF.

This clone has just a few counts. J is TRBJ2-1 and V is TRBV4-2; perhaps TRBD1 as D (5 bases). This CDR3 spans 14 amino acids. CDR1 LGHNA and CDR2 YNFKEQ come from the germline V gene. V was cut by 1 base and J by 4 bases, with 8 bases left in between. For the CDR3, the DNA is TGTGCCAGCAGCCAAGGACAGACATACAATGAGCAGTTCTTC. The encoded protein is CASSQGQTYNEQFF.

J is TRBJ1-2 and V is TRBV18; 7 positions match TRBD1. CDR1 and CDR2 from the germline V gene are KGHSH and LQKENI. V shed 0 bases and J 8 bases; nucleotides not matched to a gene: 12. This CDR3 is built from 16 residues. Here the CDR3 reads CASSPPSTGAGGGYTF. DNA for the CDR3: TGTGCCAGCTCACCACCCTCAACAGGGGCCGGGGGCGGCTACACCTTC.

This clone was seen a handful of times. The chain has TRBV11-2 and TRBJ2-1; tentatively, D is TRBD1 (5 bases). Germline values: CDR1 SGHAT, CDR2 FQNNGV. Deletions cut 2 bases from V and 5 bases from J, with 7 bases between. The CDR3 consists of 13 residues. CDR3 sequence (DNA): TGTGCCAGCAGCTTACAGGGTCACAATGAGCAGTTCTTC. This codes for CASSLQGHNEQFF.

A few counts support this clone. CDR3 nucleotide sequence: TGTGCCAGCAGCCCCCAACTAGCTAGGGCAGATACGCAGTATTTT. It specifies CASSPQLARADTQYF. V and J are TRBV11-2 and TRBJ2-3, with a possible D match to TRBD2 (6 bases). The V gene's germline CDR1 is SGHAT and CDR2 FQNNGV. The V end was cut by 5 bases, the J end by 4 bases, with 16 bases between. The length of the CDR3 is 15 residues.

The chain couples TRBV18 to TRBJ2-2; 7 bases align to TRBD2. V was pared by 5 bases and J by 6 bases, with 9 bases of the junction left unmatched. This CDR3 is built from 15 residues. Per the germline V gene, CDR1 is KGHSH and CDR2 is LQKENI. The CDR3 loop is CASSAGAAMAGELFF. The DNA of the CDR3 is TGTGCCAGCTCAGCGGGAGCGGCGATGGCCGGGGAGCTGTTTTTT.

This clone was counted ten times or more. The gene calls are TRBV7-6 and TRBJ2-3, with 8 bases matching TRBD2. Germline CDR1 reads SGHVS; CDR2 reads FNYEAQ. The CDR3 totals 18 residues. The V and J ends lost 3 bases and 2 bases, in that order; junction bases with no gene match: 13. CDR3 in amino acids: CASSLLSGSGLYTDTQYF. CDR3 DNA: TGTGCCAGCAGCTTGCTCAGCGGGAGCGGGCTTTACACAGATACGCAGTATTTT.

This chain uses TRBV28 with TRBJ2-3; D call uncertain. CDR1 is MDHEN and CDR2 is SYDVKM in the germline V gene. This CDR3 region has 12 residues. The V gene lost 2 bases and the J gene lost 4 bases, with 4 bases spanning the gap. CDR3 DNA: TGTGCCAGCAGTTTAACTCCAGATACGCAGTATTTT. This encodes CASSLTPDTQYF.

V is TRBV19 and J is TRBJ1-5; D not resolved. Germline CDR1 reads LNHDA; CDR2 reads SQIVND (reference sequence). V was shortened by 7 bases and J by 2 bases, with 12 bases between the two germline ends. This CDR3 is built from 14 residues. The CDR3 DNA follows: TGTGCCAGTACCGCGCGGCGGGGCAATCAGCCCCAGCATTTT. This gives the protein CASTARRGNQPQHF.

Only a few counts were recorded for this clone. V gene TRBV19 combines with J gene TRBJ2-1, with D perhaps being TRBD1 or TRBD2 (5 bases each). Germline CDR1 LNHDA, CDR2 SQIVND (reference sequence). This CDR3 is 15 amino acids long. Trimming removed 6 bases from V and 8 bases from J, with 20 bases in between. CDR3 nucleotides: TGTGCCAGTAGGCCGTTTGGCGGTCAGGGAGATGAGCAGTTCTTC. It is translated as CASRPFGGQGDEQFF.

In this sample, this clone turned up a few times. J is TRBJ2-1 and V is TRBV13; 9 positions agree with TRBD2. The germline gives CDR1 PRHDT, CDR2 FYEKMQ (reference sequence). The CDR3 is 16 amino acids. V trimming: 4 bases; J trimming: 7 bases; junction bases outside the gene matches: 11. CDR3 in amino acids: CASSSRASGRPNEQFF. The CDR3 region has the DNA TGTGCCAGCAGCTCCCGGGCCAGCGGGAGGCCGAATGAGCAGTTCTTC.

This clone came up a few times. The gene calls are TRBV7-2 and TRBJ2-7, with a tentative D call TRBD2 (6 bases). Trimming removed 6 bases from V and 6 bases from J, with 24 bases in between. Per germline, CDR1 SGHTA and CDR2 FQGNSA. The CDR3 covers 16 residues. CDR3 loop: CASSHALGSSGLEQYF. In DNA, the CDR3 is TGTGCCAGCAGTCACGCATTAGGTAGTAGCGGTCTCGAGCAGTACTTC.